The text below deals with one TCR beta chain. Its specificity is unknown. Other nucleotide sequences in the sample specify the same CDR3. This sample is part of a study of shared clonotypes between healthy human individuals. General study points: The genetic and exposure-history diversity represented was limited by few donors. Rarefaction analysis demonstrated incomplete sorted-subset sequencing notwithstanding large depth.

The split of CD4+ cells yielded CD45RA+ naive and CD45RA-negative memory subsets. Data came from immunoSEQ multiplex PCR; TCRdb stores just in-frame clones and leaves some out. This table has a few million clones, 80% to 95% appearing once. V was pared by 3 bases and J by 1 base, with 3 bases between. Germline CDR1 MDHEN, CDR2 SYDVKM. This CDR3 is 12 amino acids long. The TCR comes from a man younger than 30 in good health. Some clones in this sample may be carry-over from other donors' samples. Sequenced material: naive CD4+ T cells from PBMCs. As for subset: CD45RA+ positively selected. The V and J genes are TRBV28 and TRBJ1-1; no definite D call. CDR3 amino acids: CASSFQNTEAFF. The CDR3 bases are TGTGCCAGCAGTTTTCAGAACACTGAAGCTTTCTTT.